This T cell receptor (beta chain) was captured by sequencing in a study of T-cell memory formation after mild COVID-19 (dated by TCRdb to about 2021). Looking at the study overall: Most TCR sequence clusters were specific to one of the two donors. Longitudinal TCRalpha and TCRbeta repertoire sequencing tracked T-cell clones expanding and contracting after mild COVID-19 in two donors. The cohort comprised two young, previously healthy adult volunteers, one female and one male. Broader findings and caveats from the paper: SARS-CoV-2 specificity was not confirmed for the second-wave clones peaking on day 37. Clones that contracted from day 15 to 85 showed balanced CD4/CD8 phenotypes, whereas a second wave of clones that expanded from day 15 to 37 leaned towards CD4+. Contracting CD4+ clones turned up mainly in the CM and EM memory subsets, whereas EMRA was where CD8+ clones were enriched. The study covered only two mild cases, and larger cohorts including severe cases with pre-infection samples were considered necessary. Some responding clones were detected in pre-infection memory, suggesting pre-existing cross-reactive memory T cells joined the SARS-CoV-2 response.

With respect to this clonotype: Its antigen has not been determined. It has no much larger one-base neighbor in the sample; base qualities were not kept.

Ficoll-Paque density gradient centrifugation was the method used to isolate PBMCs. The data were produced on an Illumina NovaSeq 6000. cDNA libraries for TCRalpha and TCRbeta were prepared by 5'RACE using constant-segment primers, with sample barcodes and unique molecular identifiers added. RNA was extracted from every sample with Trizol reagent. Library amplification was performed in two PCR steps, and a second sample barcode and Illumina TruSeq adapters were introduced in the second step. Libraries were sequenced on an Illumina NovaSeq with 2 x 150 bp paired-end reads. The published analysis was carried out like this. The reads were demultiplexed and collapsed into UMI-guided consensus sequences using migec v1.2.7. Using mixcr v2.1.11, the UMI consensuses were aligned to TRA and TRB V and J templates and assembled into clonotypes. A clonotype was counted as expanded or contracted only if both edgeR and NoisET called the change significant, with noise models trained on biological replicates. For edgeR calls, a false discovery rate-adjusted p below 0.01 and a log2 fold-change threshold of 1 were applied. PCA with hierarchical clustering of max-normalized trajectories of the 1000 most abundant clonotypes was used as exploratory dynamics analysis. Each responding clone was given a CD4 or CD8 phenotype based on the CD4+ and CD8+ repertoires, which had been sequenced separately. The public reads were run again by TCRdb, first through fastp at Q25 and then through MiXCR, and only productive beta chains were kept. Each CDR3 protein appears once, grouped with its most common genes and DNA. The V and J calls come from TCRdb's annotation, not from the publication. The sample table contains some 450,000 distinct CDR3 sequences; only one count was recorded for roughly 18% of them. 20% to 25% of the sample is in the top ten clones.

V has 10 bases trimmed and J has 14 bases trimmed; junction bases matching no gene number 10. The CDR3 contains 11 residues, cysteine and phenylalanine counted. Only CDR3 DNA is held: 33 bases, read in frame from base 1. As encoded in the germline V gene, CDR1 is SNHLY while CDR2 is FYNNEI. Material: PBMCs or a T cell subset sorted from them (not recorded which). The source is a man aged 18 to 35 who had mild COVID-19 (a few samples of this study predate the infection). The sample titles of this study are shuffled in the database, so cell type and time point are left out; the donor was told from shared clones. This chain joins TRBV2 to TRBJ2-1; TRBD2 agrees with 8 junctional bases. This receptor has the CDR3 CATRRTGGKFF. The nucleotides are TGTGCCACCCGCCGCACGGGGGGGAAGTTCTTC.